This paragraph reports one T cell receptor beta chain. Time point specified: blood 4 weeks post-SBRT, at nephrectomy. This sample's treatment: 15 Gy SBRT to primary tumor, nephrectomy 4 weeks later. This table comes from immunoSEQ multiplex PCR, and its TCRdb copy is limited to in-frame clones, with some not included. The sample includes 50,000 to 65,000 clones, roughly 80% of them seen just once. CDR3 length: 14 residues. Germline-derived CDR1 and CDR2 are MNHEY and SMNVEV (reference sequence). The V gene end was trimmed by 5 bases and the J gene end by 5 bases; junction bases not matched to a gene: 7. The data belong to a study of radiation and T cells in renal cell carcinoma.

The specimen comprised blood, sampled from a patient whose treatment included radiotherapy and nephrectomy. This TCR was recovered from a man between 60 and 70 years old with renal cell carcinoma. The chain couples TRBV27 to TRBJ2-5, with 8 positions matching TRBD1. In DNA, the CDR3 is TGTGCCAGCAGTCGTGACAGGGGAGTTGAGACCCAGTACTTC. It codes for CASSRDRGVETQYF.